The 30 T cell receptor beta chains presented below share a single source sample, sequenced in a study of cytomegalovirus exposure and HLA in healthy donors. Primers: 60 Vbeta forward and 13 Jbeta reverse. The protocol was immunoSEQ multiplex PCR, while the TCRdb copy is restricted to in-frame clones and leaves out a portion. The sample shows about 160,000 clones, 65% to 85% of them seen only once. Specimen: PBMCs. All receptors come from a man aged 60-69 years in good health and CMV-seronegative.

The chain couples TRBV7-2 to TRBJ2-1; D uncertain. The CDR3 loop spans 11 amino acids. Trimming stripped 6 bases from V and 6 bases from J, with 6 bases between. Germline V gene lookup returns CDR1 SGHTA and CDR2 FQGNSA. Written as DNA, the CDR3 is TGTGCCAGCAGTCCTACCAATGAGCAGTTCTTC. Translated: CASSPTNEQFF.

The chain uses TRBV4-3 and TRBJ1-4, with D hard to call. Germline lookup yields CDR1 LGHNA and CDR2 YSLEER. The CDR3 covers 15 residues. The V gene lost 0 bases and the J gene lost 0 bases, with 5 bases spanning the gap. The CDR3 loop reads CASSQDRSTNEKLFF. DNA of the CDR3: TGCGCCAGCAGCCAAGACAGGTCAACTAATGAAAAACTGTTTTTT.

The rearrangement joins TRBV5-1 to TRBJ2-1; D gene uncertain. This CDR3 comprises 14 residues. Trimming took off 0 bases at V and 0 bases at J, with 4 bases between the two ends. In germline, CDR1 is SGHRS, CDR2 YFSETQ. Here the CDR3 reads CASSLDSSYNEQFF. CDR3 nucleotides: TGCGCCAGCAGCTTGGATAGCTCCTACAATGAGCAGTTCTTC.

This clone was seen only a few times. The chain is built from TRBV28 and TRBJ1-5; 10 nucleotides line up with TRBD1. The CDR3 has 15 amino acids. J was trimmed by 7 bases and V by 4 bases; bases with no gene match: 7. Germline CDR1 reads MDHEN; CDR2 reads SYDVKM. Written as DNA, the CDR3 is TGTGCCAGCAGTTATGACAGGGGGCGCAGGCAGCCCCAGCATTTT. Protein sequence: CASSYDRGRRQPQHF.

CDR3 in DNA: TGTGCCAGCAGTCGCCCAGGGGAAGGGTATGGCTACACCTTC. Amino acid sequence: CASSRPGEGYGYTF. The chain employs TRBV28 and TRBJ1-2, with a possible D match to TRBD1 (6 bases). Germline V gene lookup returns CDR1 MDHEN and CDR2 SYDVKM. Trimming stripped 5 bases from V and 5 bases from J, with 15 bases between. This CDR3 comprises 14 residues.

The chain joins TRBV5-4 to TRBJ2-7, with D maybe TRBD1 (6 bases). Trimming stripped 0 bases from V and 1 base from J, with 11 bases between. This CDR3 contains 15 residues. Germline V lookup: CDR1 SGHNT, CDR2 YYREEE (reference sequence). The CDR3 protein is CASSLAQGISYEQYF. The CDR3 DNA follows: TGTGCCAGCAGCTTGGCTCAGGGGATATCCTACGAGCAGTACTTC.

The rearrangement uses TRBV29-1 and TRBJ2-7; 11 bases fit TRBD2. The V gene end was trimmed by 6 bases and the J gene end by 6 bases; junction bases not matched to a gene: 7. This CDR3 has 13 residues. Per the germline V gene, CDR1 is SQVTM and CDR2 is ANQGSEA. This chain's CDR3 is CSVATSGNGEQYF. CDR3 nucleotide sequence: TGCAGCGTGGCGACTAGCGGGAATGGCGAGCAGTACTTC.

The rearrangement uses TRBV6-1 and TRBJ2-3; 7 bases line up with TRBD1. The CDR3 is made up of 13 amino acids. Trimming took 9 bases from V and 4 from J; bases not matched to a gene: 7. The germline V gene has CDR1 MNHNS and CDR2 SASEGT. CDR3 amino acids: CASIRQGSDTQYF. The CDR3 coding sequence is TGTGCCAGTATAAGACAGGGATCAGATACGCAGTATTTT.

The chain combines TRBV28 with TRBJ2-6, with a tentative D call TRBD1 (6 bases). Germline values: CDR1 MDHEN, CDR2 SYDVKM. CDR3 size: 14 residues. The CDR3 is CGVKGVLGPNVLTF. The CDR3 DNA follows: TGTGGGGTGAAGGGGGTTCTGGGGCCCAACGTCCTGACTTTC.

The V and J genes are TRBV9 and TRBJ2-1; 9 bases match TRBD2. The CDR3 is 15 residues long. Trimming at V came to 0 bases and at J to 9 bases, leaving 7 bases not matched to a gene. Germline V lookup: CDR1 SGDLS, CDR2 YYNGEE. CDR3 amino acids: CASSVAREGLGEQFF. The DNA for the CDR3 is TGTGCCAGCAGCGTAGCGCGGGAGGGCCTGGGTGAGCAGTTCTTC.

The chain recombines TRBV19 with TRBJ2-2, with 10 bases identical to TRBD1. Germline assignment: CDR1 LNHDA and CDR2 SQIVND (reference sequence). Losses at the gene ends were 10 bases for V and 1 base for J; bases not matched to a gene: 6. The CDR3 is 15 residues long. The CDR3 loop reads CATSDRGRNTGELFF. For the CDR3, the DNA is TGTGCCACCTCGGACAGGGGGAGGAACACCGGGGAGCTGTTTTTT.

This clone was counted between two and nine times. The gene calls are TRBV5-5 and TRBJ1-2; TRBD1 is a possible D gene (6 bases). From germline, CDR1 is SGHKS and CDR2 YYEKEE (reference sequence). There are 14 residues in the CDR3. The V end was cut by 1 base, the J end by 3 bases, with 10 bases between. CDR3 in DNA: TGTGCCAGCAGCTTGTCCTGGACAGACTATGGCTACACCTTC. Translating gives CASSLSWTDYGYTF.

This clone was recorded a few times. V usage is TRBV27 and J usage is TRBJ2-1; perhaps TRBD2 as D (5 bases). This CDR3 comprises 15 residues. Looked up from germline, CDR1 is MNHEY and CDR2 is SMNVEV (reference sequence). Trimming removed 0 bases from V and 8 bases from J, with 14 bases in between. CDR3 loop: CASSLSAASGDEQFF. For the CDR3, the DNA is TGTGCCAGCAGTTTATCGGCGGCATCCGGGGATGAGCAGTTCTTC.

The sample holds a few counts of this clone. The chain couples TRBV6-6 to TRBJ2-5; tentatively, D is TRBD1 (6 bases). Germline CDR1 reads MNHNY; CDR2 reads SVGAGI (reference sequence). The germline V and J ends were trimmed by 6 bases and 2 bases, with 13 bases remaining between them. The CDR3 has 14 residues. CDR3 coding DNA: TGTGCCAGCAGGCAGGGGTCCATGCAAGAGACCCAGTACTTC. Protein product: CASRQGSMQETQYF.

V gene TRBV5-6 combines with J gene TRBJ1-4; 8 nucleotides line up with TRBD1. The CDR3 covers 14 residues. V shed 4 bases, J shed 4 bases, and the junction held 3 bases outside the gene matches. Germline V gene lookup returns CDR1 SGHDT and CDR2 YYEEEE. The CDR3 here is CASSRTGYNEKLFF. The DNA for the CDR3 is TGTGCCAGCAGCCGGACAGGGTATAATGAAAAACTGTTTTTT.

In regard to this clone: The identical CDR3 is also encoded by other nucleotide sequences in the sample. The chain couples TRBV28 to TRBJ1-5; TRBD1 might be the D (6 bases). Germline V gives CDR1 MDHEN, CDR2 SYDVKM. V lost 7 bases and J 6 bases, leaving 10 bases between the germline ends. The CDR3 runs 12 residues. CDR3 in DNA: TGTGCCAGCACCACAGGGCTTCAGCCCCAGCATTTT. As protein: CASTTGLQPQHF.

The chain joins TRBV15 to TRBJ2-5, with 9 bases that match TRBD2. Trimming removed 0 bases from V and 5 bases from J; junction bases left unmatched: 4. CDR3 size: 15 residues. Germline values: CDR1 LNHNV, CDR2 YYDKDF (reference sequence). The CDR3 loop is CATSRDAGGQETQYF. The CDR3 coding sequence is TGTGCCACCAGCAGAGATGCGGGGGGGCAGGAGACCCAGTACTTC.

The chain employs TRBV5-5 and TRBJ2-7; 7 bases fit TRBD2. V shed 6 bases and J 4 bases; nucleotides not matched to a gene: 13. The V gene's germline CDR1 is SGHKS and CDR2 YYEKEE (reference sequence). The CDR3 spans 15 residues. CDR3 region: CASIPEPAGTYEQYF. CDR3 sequence (DNA): TGTGCCAGCATCCCCGAGCCAGCGGGAACATACGAGCAGTACTTC.

This clone was seen a few times. This chain links TRBV6-1 with TRBJ2-1; 8 bases align to TRBD2. V lost 0 bases to trimming and J lost 8 bases; unmatched junction nucleotides: 6. The CDR3 is 15 residues long. CDR1 and CDR2 from the germline V gene are MNHNS and SASEGT. The CDR3 nucleotides are TGTGCCAGCAGTGAAGCGCCCGGGAGGGCGTATGAGCAGTTCTTC. Translating gives CASSEAPGRAYEQFF.

This chain uses TRBV29-1 with TRBJ2-3, with 8 bases that match TRBD2. Germline lookup yields CDR1 SQVTM and CDR2 ANQGSEA. The CDR3 consists of 15 residues. CDR3 DNA: TGCAGTCGAGCAACTGGGCGGGGGGTGGCAGATACGCAGTATTTT. Translated, it gives CSRATGRGVADTQYF.

The rearrangement joins TRBV2 to TRBJ1-5; weak D call: TRBD1 (6 bases). V lost 8 bases, J lost 2 bases, and 13 bases lay in between. CDR3 length: 14 amino acids. Per germline, CDR1 SNHLY and CDR2 FYNNEI. CDR3 bases: TGTGCCAGCGGGGCGTGGGGGCGCAATCAGCCCCAGCATTTT. It encodes CASGAWGRNQPQHF.

The V call is TRBV6-1, the J call TRBJ2-1; D perhaps matches TRBD2 (7 bases). The germline gives CDR1 MNHNS, CDR2 SASEGT. V lost 4 bases and J lost 3, with 16 bases in between. CDR3 length: 16 amino acids. This CDR3 is CASSAAGGPVYNEQFF. DNA for the CDR3: TGTGCCAGCAGTGCCGCCGGGGGGCCCGTCTACAATGAGCAGTTCTTC.

The CDR3 is CASSFLNREGETQYF. CDR3 nucleotide sequence: TGTGCCAGCAGCTTCCTAAACAGGGAGGGAGAGACCCAGTACTTC. The chain combines TRBV5-4 with TRBJ2-5, with D perhaps TRBD2 (7 bases). Trimming pared 2 bases from V and 4 bases from J, leaving 15 bases between. The CDR3 is 15 amino acids. Per germline, CDR1 SGHNT and CDR2 YYREEE (reference sequence).

The CDR3 here is CASSLVSGGYDEQFF. DNA of the CDR3: TGTGCCAGCAGCTTAGTTTCAGGGGGGTACGATGAGCAGTTCTTC. This chain connects TRBV7-2 to TRBJ2-1, with D perhaps matching TRBD1 (7 bases). CDR1 is SGHTA and CDR2 is FQGNSA in the germline V gene. The CDR3 extends over 15 amino acids. The V end lost 1 base, the J end lost 8 bases, and 15 bases lay between the germline ends.

The V and J genes are TRBV7-2 and TRBJ2-7, with D tentatively TRBD2 (6 bases). The CDR3 is made up of 14 amino acids. The V gene's germline CDR1 is SGHTA and CDR2 FQGNSA. Between the trimmed V and J ends, which lost 5 bases and 1 base, there was a span of 12 bases. The CDR3 region is CASSRAGTSYEQYF. The CDR3 nucleotides read TGTGCCAGCAGCCGAGCTGGGACTTCCTACGAGCAGTACTTC.

This clone was seen more than once but under ten times. This sequence joins TRBV15 and TRBJ1-2, with TRBD1 identical over 10 bases. Germline CDR1 is LNHNV and CDR2 is YYDKDF (reference sequence). CDR3 length: 16 amino acids. V was pared by 5 bases and J by 4 bases, with 10 bases of the junction left unmatched. CDR3 protein: CATSDAGTGVIYGYTF. DNA of the CDR3: TGTGCCACCAGCGACGCCGGGACAGGGGTAATCTATGGCTACACCTTC.

This clone was seen more than once but under ten times. The DNA of the CDR3 is TGTGCCAGCAGCCTCGTAATGAACACTGAAGCTTTCTTT. This sequence encodes CASSLVMNTEAFF. This sequence joins TRBV14 and TRBJ1-1; no clear D. The CDR3 totals 13 residues. Trimming cost V 4 bases and J 0 bases, with 6 bases left between them. Per germline, CDR1 SGHDN and CDR2 FVKESK. Based on the CDR3 plus reference TRBV14 and TRBJ1-1, the full variable domain is EAGVTQFPSHSVIEKGQTVTLRCDPISGHDNLYWYRRVMGKEIKFLLHFVKESKQDESGMPNNRFLAERTGGTYSTLKVQPAELEDSGVYFCASSLVMNTEAFFGQGTRLTVV.

The chain uses TRBV5-1 and TRBJ2-5; TRBD1 matches at 7 bases. The V segment lost 0 bases and the J segment 10 bases; nucleotides outside the gene matches: 18. The CDR3 loop spans 17 amino acids. Germline V gene data show CDR1 as SGHRS and CDR2 as YFSETQ. The CDR3 is CASSLGPLRDSVGGQYF. In DNA form, the CDR3 reads TGCGCCAGCAGCTTGGGCCCTCTCCGGGACAGCGTCGGTGGCCAGTACTTC. Using reference TRBV5-1 and TRBJ2-5 for the parts outside the CDR3, the full variable domain is KAGVTQTPRYLIKTRGQQVTLSCSPISGHRSVSWYQQTPGQGLQFLFEYFSETQRNKGNFPGRFSGRQFSNSRSEMNVSTLELGDSALYLCASSLGPLRDSVGGQYFGPGTRLLVL.

The V gene is TRBV2, the J gene TRBJ2-3; D is ambiguous. With 7 bases removed from V and 4 bases from J, the gap between germline ends came to 18 bases. Germline V CDR1 and CDR2: SNHLY, FYNNEI. This CDR3 has 15 amino acids. The CDR3: CASTGRPPSPDTQYF. Here the CDR3 DNA reads TGTGCCAGCACTGGCAGGCCTCCGTCGCCAGATACGCAGTATTTT.

J is TRBJ1-4 and V is TRBV7-9, with D perhaps matching TRBD1 (5 bases). This CDR3 contains 14 residues. CDR1 is SEHNR and CDR2 is FQNEAQ in the germline V gene (reference sequence). With 6 bases removed from V and 5 bases from J, the gap between germline ends came to 13 bases. The CDR3 region is CASRSGFLNEKLFF. CDR3 coding DNA: TGTGCCAGCAGGTCAGGGTTCCTAAATGAAAAACTGTTTTTT.